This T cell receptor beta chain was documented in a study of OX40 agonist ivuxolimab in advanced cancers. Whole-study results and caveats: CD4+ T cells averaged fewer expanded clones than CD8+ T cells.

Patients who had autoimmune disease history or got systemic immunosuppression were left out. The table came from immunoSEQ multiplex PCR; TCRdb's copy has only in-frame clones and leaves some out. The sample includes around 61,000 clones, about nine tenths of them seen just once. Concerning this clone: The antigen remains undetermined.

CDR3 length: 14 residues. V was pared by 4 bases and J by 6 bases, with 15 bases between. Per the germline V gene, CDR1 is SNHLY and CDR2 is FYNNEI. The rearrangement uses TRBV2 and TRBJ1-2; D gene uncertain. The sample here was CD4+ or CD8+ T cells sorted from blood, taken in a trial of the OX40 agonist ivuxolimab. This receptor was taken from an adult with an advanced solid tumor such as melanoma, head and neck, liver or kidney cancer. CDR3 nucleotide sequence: TGTGCCAGCAGTGGGAGCCTAACTATGAATGGCTACACCTTC. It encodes CASSGSLTMNGYTF.